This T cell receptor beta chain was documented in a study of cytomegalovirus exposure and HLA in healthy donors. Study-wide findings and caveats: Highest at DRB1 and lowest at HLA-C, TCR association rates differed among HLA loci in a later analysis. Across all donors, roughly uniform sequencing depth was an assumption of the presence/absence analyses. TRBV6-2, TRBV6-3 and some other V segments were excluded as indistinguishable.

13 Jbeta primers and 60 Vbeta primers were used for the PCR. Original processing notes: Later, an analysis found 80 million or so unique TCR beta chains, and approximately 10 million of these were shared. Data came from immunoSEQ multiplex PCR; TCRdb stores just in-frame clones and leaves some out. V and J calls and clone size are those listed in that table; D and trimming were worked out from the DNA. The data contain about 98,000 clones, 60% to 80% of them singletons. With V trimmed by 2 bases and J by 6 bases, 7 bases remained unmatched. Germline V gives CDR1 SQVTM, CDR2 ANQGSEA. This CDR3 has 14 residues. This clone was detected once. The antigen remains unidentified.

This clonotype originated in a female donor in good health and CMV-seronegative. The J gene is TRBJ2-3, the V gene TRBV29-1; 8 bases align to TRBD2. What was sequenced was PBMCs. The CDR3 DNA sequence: TGCAGCGTTGAATACGGGGGGGCGGGTGATACGCAGTATTTT. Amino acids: CSVEYGGAGDTQYF.